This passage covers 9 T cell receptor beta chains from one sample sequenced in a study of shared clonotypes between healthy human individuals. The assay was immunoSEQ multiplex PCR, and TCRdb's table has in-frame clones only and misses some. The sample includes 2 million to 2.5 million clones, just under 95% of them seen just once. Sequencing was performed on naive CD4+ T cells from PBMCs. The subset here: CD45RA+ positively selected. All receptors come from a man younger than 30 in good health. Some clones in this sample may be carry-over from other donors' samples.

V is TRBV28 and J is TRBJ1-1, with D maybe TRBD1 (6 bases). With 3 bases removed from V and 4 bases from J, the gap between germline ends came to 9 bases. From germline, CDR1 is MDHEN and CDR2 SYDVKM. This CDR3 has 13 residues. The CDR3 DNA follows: TGTGCCAGCAGTTTGGCAGGGGTCACTGAAGCTTTCTTT. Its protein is CASSLAGVTEAFF.

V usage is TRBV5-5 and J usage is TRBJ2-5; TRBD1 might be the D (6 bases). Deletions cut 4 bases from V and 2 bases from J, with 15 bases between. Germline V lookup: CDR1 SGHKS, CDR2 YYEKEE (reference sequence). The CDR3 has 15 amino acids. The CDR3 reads CASSNGQPYQETQYF. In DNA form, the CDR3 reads TGTGCCAGCAGCAACGGACAGCCATATCAAGAGACCCAGTACTTC.

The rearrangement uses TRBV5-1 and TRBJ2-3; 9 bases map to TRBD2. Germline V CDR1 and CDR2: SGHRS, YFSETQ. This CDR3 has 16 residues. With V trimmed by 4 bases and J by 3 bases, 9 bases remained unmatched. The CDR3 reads CASSAGTSLSTDTQYF. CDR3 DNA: TGCGCCAGCAGCGCGGGGACTAGCTTATCGACAGATACGCAGTATTTT.

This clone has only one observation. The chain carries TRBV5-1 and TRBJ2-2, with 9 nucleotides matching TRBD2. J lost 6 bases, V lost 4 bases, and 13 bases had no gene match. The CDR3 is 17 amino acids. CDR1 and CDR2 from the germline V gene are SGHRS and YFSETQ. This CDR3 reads CASSLRVAGVSAGELFF. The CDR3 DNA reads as TGCGCCAGCAGCCTTCGTGTAGCGGGAGTTTCGGCCGGGGAGCTGTTTTTT. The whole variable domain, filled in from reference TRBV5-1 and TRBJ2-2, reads KAGVTQTPRYLIKTRGQQVTLSCSPISGHRSVSWYQQTPGQGLQFLFEYFSETQRNKGNFPGRFSGRQFSNSRSEMNVSTLELGDSALYLCASSLRVAGVSAGELFFGEGSRLTVL.

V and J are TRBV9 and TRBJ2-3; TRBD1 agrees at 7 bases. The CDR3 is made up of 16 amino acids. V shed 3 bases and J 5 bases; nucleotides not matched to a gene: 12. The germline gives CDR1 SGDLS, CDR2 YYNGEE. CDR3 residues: CASSEQTGKVVDTQYF. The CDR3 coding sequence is TGTGCCAGCAGCGAACAGACAGGGAAGGTAGTAGATACGCAGTATTTT. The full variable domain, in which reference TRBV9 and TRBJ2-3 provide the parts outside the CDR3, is DSGVTQTPKHLITATGQRVTLRCSPRSGDLSVYWYQQSLDQGLQFLIQYYNGEERAKGNILERFSAQQFPDLHSELNLSSLELGDSALYFCASSEQTGKVVDTQYFGPGTRLTVL.

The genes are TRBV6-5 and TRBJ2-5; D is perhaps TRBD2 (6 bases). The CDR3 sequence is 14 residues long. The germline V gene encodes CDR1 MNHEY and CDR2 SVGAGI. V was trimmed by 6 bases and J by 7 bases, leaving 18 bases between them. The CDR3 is CASSHRGGPGTQYF. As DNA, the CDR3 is TGTGCCAGCAGCCACCGGGGAGGACCTGGGACCCAGTACTTC.

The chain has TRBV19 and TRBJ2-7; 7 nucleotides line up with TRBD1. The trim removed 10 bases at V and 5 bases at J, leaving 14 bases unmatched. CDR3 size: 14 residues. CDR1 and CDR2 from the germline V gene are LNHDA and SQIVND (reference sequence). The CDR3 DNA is TGTGCCACCCGCAGAGGGGGCGGAATCCACGAGCAGTACTTC. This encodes CATRRGGGIHEQYF.

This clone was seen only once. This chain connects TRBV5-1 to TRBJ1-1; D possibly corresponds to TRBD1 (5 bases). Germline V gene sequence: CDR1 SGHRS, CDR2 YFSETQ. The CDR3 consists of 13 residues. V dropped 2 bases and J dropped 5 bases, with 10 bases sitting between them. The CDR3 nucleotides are TGCGCCAGCAGCTTTGAAGGGGCGACTGAAGCTTTCTTT. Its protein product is CASSFEGATEAFF. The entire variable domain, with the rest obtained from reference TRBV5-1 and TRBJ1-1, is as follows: KAGVTQTPRYLIKTRGQQVTLSCSPISGHRSVSWYQQTPGQGLQFLFEYFSETQRNKGNFPGRFSGRQFSNSRSEMNVSTLELGDSALYLCASSFEGATEAFFGQGTRLTVV.

The CDR3 DNA reads as TGTGCCAGCACGGGGGGGCAAGAGACCCAGTACTTC. Protein sequence: CASTGGQETQYF. The V gene is TRBV7-8, the J gene TRBJ2-5; 8 bases match TRBD2. CDR3 length: 12 amino acids. V lost 7 bases, J lost 2 bases, and 0 bases stayed unmatched. The germline V gene encodes CDR1 SGHVS and CDR2 FQNEAQ. Using reference TRBV7-8 and TRBJ2-5 for the parts outside the CDR3, the full variable domain is GAGVSQSPRYKVAKRGQDVALRCDPISGHVSLFWYQQALGQGPEFLTYFQNEAQLDKSGLPSDRFFAERPEGSVSTLKIQRTQQEDSAVYLCASTGGQETQYFGPGTRLLVL.